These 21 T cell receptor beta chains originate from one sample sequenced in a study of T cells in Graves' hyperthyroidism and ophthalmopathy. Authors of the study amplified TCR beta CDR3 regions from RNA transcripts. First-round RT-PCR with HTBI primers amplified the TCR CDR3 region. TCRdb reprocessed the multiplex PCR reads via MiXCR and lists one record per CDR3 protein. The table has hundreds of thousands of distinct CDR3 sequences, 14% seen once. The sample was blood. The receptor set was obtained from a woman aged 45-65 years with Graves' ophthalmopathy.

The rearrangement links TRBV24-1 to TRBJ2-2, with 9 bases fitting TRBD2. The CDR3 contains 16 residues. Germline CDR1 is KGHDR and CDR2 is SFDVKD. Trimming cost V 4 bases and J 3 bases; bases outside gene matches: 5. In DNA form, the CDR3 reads TGTGCCACCAGTGACGCGAGCGGGGGGTACACCGGGGAGCTGTTTTTT. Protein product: CATSDASGGYTGELFF.

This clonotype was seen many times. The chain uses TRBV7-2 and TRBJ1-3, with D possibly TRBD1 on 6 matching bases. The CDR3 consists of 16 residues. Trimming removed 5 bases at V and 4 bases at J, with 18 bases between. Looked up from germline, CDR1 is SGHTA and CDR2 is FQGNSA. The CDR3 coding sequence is TGTGCCAGCAGCCCGGGGGGGGGGCGACGAGGAAACACCATATATTTT. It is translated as CASSPGGGRRGNTIYF.

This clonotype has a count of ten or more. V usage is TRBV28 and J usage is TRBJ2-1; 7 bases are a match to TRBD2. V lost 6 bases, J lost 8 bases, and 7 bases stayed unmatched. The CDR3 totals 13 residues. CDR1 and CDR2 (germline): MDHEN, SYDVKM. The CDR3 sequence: CASSRTRIYEQFF. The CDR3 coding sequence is TGTGCCAGCAGCAGGACTAGGATCTATGAGCAGTTCTTC. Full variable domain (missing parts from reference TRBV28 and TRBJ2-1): DVKVTQSSRYLVKRTGEKVFLECVQDMDHENMFWYRQDPGLGLRLIYFSYDVKMKEKGDIPEGYSVSREKKERFSLILESASTNQTSMYLCASSRTRIYEQFFGPGTRLTVL.

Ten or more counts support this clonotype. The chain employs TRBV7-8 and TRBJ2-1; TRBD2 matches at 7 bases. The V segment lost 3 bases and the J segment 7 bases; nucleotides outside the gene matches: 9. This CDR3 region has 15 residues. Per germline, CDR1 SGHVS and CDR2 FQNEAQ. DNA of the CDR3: TGTGCCAGCAGCTTCTGGGGGAGGGCCAATAATGAGCAGTTCTTC. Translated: CASSFWGRANNEQFF. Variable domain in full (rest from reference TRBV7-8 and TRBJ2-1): GAGVSQSPRYKVAKRGQDVALRCDPISGHVSLFWYQQALGQGPEFLTYFQNEAQLDKSGLPSDRFFAERPEGSVSTLKIQRTQQEDSAVYLCASSFWGRANNEQFFGPGTRLTVL.

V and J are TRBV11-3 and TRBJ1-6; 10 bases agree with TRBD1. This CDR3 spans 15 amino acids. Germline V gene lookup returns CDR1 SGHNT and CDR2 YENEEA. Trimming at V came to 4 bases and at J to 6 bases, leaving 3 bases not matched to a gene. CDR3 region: CASSSGTGANSPLHF. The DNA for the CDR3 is TGTGCCAGCAGCTCCGGGACAGGGGCTAATTCACCCCTCCACTTT.

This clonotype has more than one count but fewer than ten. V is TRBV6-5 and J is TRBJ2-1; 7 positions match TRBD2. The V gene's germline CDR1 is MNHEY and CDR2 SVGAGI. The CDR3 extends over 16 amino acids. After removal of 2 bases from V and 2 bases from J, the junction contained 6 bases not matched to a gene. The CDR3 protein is CASSYGEGLTYNEQFF. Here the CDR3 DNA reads TGTGCCAGCAGTTACGGGGAGGGCCTAACCTACAATGAGCAGTTCTTC.

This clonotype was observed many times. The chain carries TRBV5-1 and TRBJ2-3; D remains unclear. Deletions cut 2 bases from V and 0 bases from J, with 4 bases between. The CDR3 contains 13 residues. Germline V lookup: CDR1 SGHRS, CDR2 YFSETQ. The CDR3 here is CASSFMSTDTQYF. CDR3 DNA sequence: TGCGCCAGCAGCTTCATGAGCACAGATACGCAGTATTTT.

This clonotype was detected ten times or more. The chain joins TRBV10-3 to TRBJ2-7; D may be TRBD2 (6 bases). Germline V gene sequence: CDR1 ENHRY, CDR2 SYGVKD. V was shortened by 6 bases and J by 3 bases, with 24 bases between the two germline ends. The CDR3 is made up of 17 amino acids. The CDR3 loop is CAISGRGETGLVYEQYF. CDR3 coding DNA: TGTGCCATCAGCGGGCGGGGCGAGACTGGCCTCGTCTACGAGCAGTACTTC.

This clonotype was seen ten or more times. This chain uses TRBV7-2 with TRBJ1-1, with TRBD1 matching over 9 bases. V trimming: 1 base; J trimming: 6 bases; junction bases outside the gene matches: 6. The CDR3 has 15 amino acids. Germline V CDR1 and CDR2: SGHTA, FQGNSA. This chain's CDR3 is CASSLETGGLSEAFF. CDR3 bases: TGTGCCAGCAGCTTAGAGACAGGGGGGTTGTCTGAAGCTTTCTTT.

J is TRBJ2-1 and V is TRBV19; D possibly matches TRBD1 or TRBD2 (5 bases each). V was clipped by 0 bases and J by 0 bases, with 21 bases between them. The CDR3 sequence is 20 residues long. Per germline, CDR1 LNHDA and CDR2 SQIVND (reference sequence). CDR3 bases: TGTGCCAGTAGTATAGAAAGCGGTTTTGGGGCCACTAGCTCCTACAATGAGCAGTTCTTC. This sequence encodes CASSIESGFGATSSYNEQFF.

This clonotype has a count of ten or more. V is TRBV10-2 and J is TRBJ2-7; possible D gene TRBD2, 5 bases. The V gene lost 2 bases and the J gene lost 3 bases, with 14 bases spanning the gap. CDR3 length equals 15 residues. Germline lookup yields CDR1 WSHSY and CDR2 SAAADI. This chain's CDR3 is CASSEDGLIDYEQYF. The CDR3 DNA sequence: TGCGCCAGCAGTGAGGACGGACTGATTGACTACGAGCAGTACTTC.

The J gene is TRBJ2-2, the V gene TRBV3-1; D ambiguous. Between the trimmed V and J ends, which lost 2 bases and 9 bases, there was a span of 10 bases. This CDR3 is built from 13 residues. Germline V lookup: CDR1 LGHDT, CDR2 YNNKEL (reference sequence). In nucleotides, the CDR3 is TGTGCCAGCAGCCAATTCCTGACCCGGGAGCTGTTTTTT. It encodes CASSQFLTRELFF.

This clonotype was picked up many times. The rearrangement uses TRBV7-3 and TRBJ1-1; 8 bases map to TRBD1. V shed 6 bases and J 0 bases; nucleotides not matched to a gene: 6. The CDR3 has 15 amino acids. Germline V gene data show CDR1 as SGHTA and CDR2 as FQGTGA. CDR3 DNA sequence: TGTGCCAGCAGGATCTCAGGGGGCATGAACACTGAAGCTTTCTTT. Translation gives CASRISGGMNTEAFF.

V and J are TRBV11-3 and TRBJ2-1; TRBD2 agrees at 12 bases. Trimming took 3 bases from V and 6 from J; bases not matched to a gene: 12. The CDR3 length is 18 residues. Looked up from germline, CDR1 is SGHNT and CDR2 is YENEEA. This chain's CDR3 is CASSLGNPGLAGTNEQFF. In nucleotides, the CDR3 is TGTGCCAGCAGCTTGGGCAATCCGGGACTAGCGGGCACCAATGAGCAGTTCTTC.

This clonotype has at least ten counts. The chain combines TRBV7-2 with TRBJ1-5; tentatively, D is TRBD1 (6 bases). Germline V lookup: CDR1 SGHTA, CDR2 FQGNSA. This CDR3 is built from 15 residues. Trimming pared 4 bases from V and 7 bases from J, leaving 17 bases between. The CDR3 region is CASSSAGTIWQPQHF. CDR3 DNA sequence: TGTGCCAGCAGCTCCGCAGGGACAATTTGGCAGCCCCAGCATTTT.

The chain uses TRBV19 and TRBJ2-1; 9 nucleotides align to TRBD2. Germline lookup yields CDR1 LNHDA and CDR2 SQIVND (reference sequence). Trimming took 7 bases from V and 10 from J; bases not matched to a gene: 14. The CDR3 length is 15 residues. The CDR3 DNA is TGTGCCAGTACCATGGCCCTAGCGGGAAAGAGGGAGCAGTTCTTC. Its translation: CASTMALAGKREQFF.

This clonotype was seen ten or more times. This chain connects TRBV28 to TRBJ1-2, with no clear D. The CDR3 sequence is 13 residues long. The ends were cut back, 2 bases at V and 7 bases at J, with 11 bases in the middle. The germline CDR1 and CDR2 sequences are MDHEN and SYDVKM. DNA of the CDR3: TGTGCCAGCAGTTTACCGGGAGTGGGTGGCTACACCTTC. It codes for CASSLPGVGGYTF.

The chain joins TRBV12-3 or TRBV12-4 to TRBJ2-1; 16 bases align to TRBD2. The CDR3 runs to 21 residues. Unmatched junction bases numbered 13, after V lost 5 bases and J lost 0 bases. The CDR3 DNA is TGTGCCAGCAGTCAAATCGGGGGACTAGCGGGAGGGTCGAGCTCCTACAATGAGCAGTTCTTC. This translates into CASSQIGGLAGGSSSYNEQFF.

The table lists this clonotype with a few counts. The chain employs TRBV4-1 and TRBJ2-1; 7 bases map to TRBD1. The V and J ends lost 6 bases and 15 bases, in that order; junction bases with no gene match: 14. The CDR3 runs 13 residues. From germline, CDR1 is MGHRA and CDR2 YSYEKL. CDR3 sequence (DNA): TGCGCCAGCAGTTTTAGACAGGGCCAAGAGGGGTTCTTC. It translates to CASSFRQGQEGFF.

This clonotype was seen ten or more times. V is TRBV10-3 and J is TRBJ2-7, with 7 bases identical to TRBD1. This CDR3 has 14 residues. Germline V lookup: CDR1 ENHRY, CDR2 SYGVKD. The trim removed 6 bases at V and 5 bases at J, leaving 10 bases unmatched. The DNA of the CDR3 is TGTGCCATCAGACCGGGACAGCCGATCCACGAGCAGTACTTC. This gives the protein CAIRPGQPIHEQYF.

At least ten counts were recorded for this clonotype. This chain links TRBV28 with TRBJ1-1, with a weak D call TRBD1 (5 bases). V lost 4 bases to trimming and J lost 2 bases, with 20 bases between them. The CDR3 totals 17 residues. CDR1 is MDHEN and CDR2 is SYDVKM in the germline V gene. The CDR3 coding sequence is TGTGCCAGCAGTTCAACCCGGGACGGAGGATTAAACACTGAAGCTTTCTTT. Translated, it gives CASSSTRDGGLNTEAFF.